This TCR beta chain was sequenced in a study of cytomegalovirus exposure and HLA in healthy donors (TCRdb year 2017). At the level of the whole study: An earlier analysis of some 620 of the donors reported 250 to 350 Gb of sequence data and roughly 120 million unique TCR beta sequences obtained from 150 million to 200 million T cells. Roughly 300 gigabases of sequencing data and 91 million or so unique TCR sequences made up an early release that covered around 640 HLA-typed donors. Among the approximately 400 genotyped donors, about 83% belonged to the genetic ancestry cluster associated with self-reported Caucasian donors. The study was designed to test whether signatures of past pathogen exposure could be identified by cataloging public T cell receptors. The study profiled the T cell repertoires of hundreds of subjects by immunosequencing and related them to cytomegalovirus serostatus. Along with the approximately 620-subject first cohort, a separate validation cohort of over a hundred different subjects was used. High-throughput TCR immunosequencing, statistical association of individual TCRs with disease status, and machine learning were combined to predict cytomegalovirus infection status. To study patterns of TCR occurrence, a later analysis re-analyzed previously published TCR beta repertoires from hundreds of donors and added high-resolution HLA genotyping. In the later analysis, no new phenotypic data were used to find candidate immune exposures; instead, reliance was placed on TCR beta sequences and their occurrence across donors. An earlier analysis of approximately 580 of the donors used high-throughput TCR beta sequencing to judge whether each TCR beta V gene segment behaved as functional or pseudogenic. Donor age, sex, ethnicity and CMV serostatus were compiled alongside the repertoire data. In a later genetic analysis, genome-wide SNP genotypes for about three fifths of the roughly 670 donors were used, and that subset was treated as a discovery cohort. All discovery cohort repertoires had been generated using a single sequencing platform. Class I and class II HLA loci were covered by the typing at four-digit resolution. The number of typed donors differed by locus: 629-630 for A, B, C, DRB1 and DQB1; approximately 530 for DQA1; 606 for DPA1; and some 450 for DPB1. Several DR-DQ haplotypes were handled as single units for association and clustering because linkage in the cohort was strong. On average, roughly 200,000 unique TCR beta nucleotide sequences were sequenced per donor among a few hundred genotyped donors of the cohort, with around 19% of those sequences being non-productive. What the study reported, not specific to this receptor: In a later analysis, several top co-occurrence clusters were reported to appear linked to parvovirus B19, influenza, CMV and Epstein-Barr virus. The presence/absence analyses assumed that sequencing depth was roughly uniform across donors, and that assumption may not be true. In a later analysis, HLA-associated TCR beta chains were found to be more clonally expanded and to have lower generation probabilities than equally common non-associated chains. Because counts were too low, about 18 rarely observed V segments, including chromosome 9 orphons, were excluded from the earlier analysis of 587 of the donors. In a later analysis, the rate of TCR association differed among HLA loci, with DRB1 alleles having the most associated TCRs and HLA-C alleles having the fewest. The only immune exposure information available for the cohort was CMV serostatus. A few of the identified cytomegalovirus-associated TCR beta chains were confirmed in vitro to be specific for cytomegalovirus antigens. This cohort had only TCR beta chains sequenced, and the lack of alpha or paired-chain data limited which features could be detected. In an earlier analysis of approximately 590 of the donors, most TCR beta V segments appeared in productive rearrangements about 87% or about 30% of the time, broadly matching IMGT annotations. Across donors, most TCR sequences were observed very rarely, whereas some public TCRs were present in many individuals. A later analysis associated approximately 17,000 TCR beta sequences with specific HLA alleles at a false discovery rate of 0.05. The 87-base-pair reads could not distinguish some IMGT-functional V segments, including TRBV6-2 and TRBV6-3, so those segments were excluded. A further reported finding was that TCR beta sequences accurately predicted the HLA-A and HLA-B alleles for most subjects in the first cohort. A cluster of highly shared sequence variants was judged likely to be a technical artifact of the sequencing pipeline. In a later genetic analysis, a missense DCLRE1C variant was associated with V-gene and J-gene trimming of TCR beta chains, and the association was replicated in an independent cohort. Cytomegalovirus status was reported to be diagnosed by the classifier with high specificity and sensitivity in both the original and validation cohorts. Because HLA typing was unavailable for some donors at each locus, only the typed subset was used in association tests. It was suggested by the authors that the approach could potentially be generalized to other disease states and immunological phenotypes. In a later analysis, most CMV-associated TCR beta chains were found to appear HLA-restricted, with HLA associations seemingly driven largely by CMV exposure. When HLA alleles, especially DR and DQ, strongly co-occurred, TCR associations were difficult to assign to individual alleles. In the study, some 160 TCR beta chains were listed as associated with cytomegalovirus. A later genetic analysis reported fewer N-insertions in productive TCRs among donors in an Asian-associated ancestry cluster than the approximately 700-donor mean. Correlated functional status among segregating V segments might be attributable to linkage disequilibrium, but an unknown experimental factor could not be ruled out.

The cohort consisted of 600 to 700 healthy bone marrow donors. All cohort members were sampled while nominally healthy, although unrecorded immune exposures were likely present. The donor tested CMV seronegative and was one of the 352 seronegative cohort members. A peripheral blood sample was collected from each donor, and TCR beta sequencing was performed on peripheral blood mononuclear cells. Genomic DNA extraction from the blood cell samples was performed with the Qiagen DNeasy Blood Extraction Kit. Taken from the germline V gene (reference sequence), the CDR1 and CDR2 loops are MNHEY and SMNVEV. Measured from the cysteine to the phenylalanine, the CDR3 is 13 residues long. The retained sequence is limited to the CDR3, 39 bases, with the frame set at the first base. V ends up 6 bases short and J 2 bases short, with an unmatched junction base count of 2. The method was the immunoSEQ multiplex PCR assay. For the multiplex PCR, a mixture combining 60 forward primers for TCR Vbeta segments and 13 reverse primers for TCR Jbeta segments was used. A multiplex PCR assay on genomic DNA amplified the CDR3 region of rearranged TCR beta genes. Amplified TCR beta libraries were sequenced as 87-base-pair reads on the Illumina HiSeq System. The authors processed their data as follows. A later analysis counted about 76 million unique TCR beta chains across the 700 or so repertoires, and some 11 million of these chains were shared by at least two donors. To remove PCR and sequencing errors, raw reads were error-corrected and collapsed into unique sequences using a nearest-neighbor algorithm that merged closely related sequences. To assign V, D and J gene segments, CDR3 sequences were aligned to IMGT reference sequences. For a sequence to be retained, a match of at least six nucleotides was required to both a V gene segment and a J gene segment. Rearrangements were classified as productive when the CDR3 lacked stop codons and remained in frame with V and J, and all other rearrangements were classified as non-productive. CDR3 was defined by IMGT convention, running from the second conserved V-encoded cysteine to the conserved J-encoded phenylalanine. Sequences without an unambiguous match to a single V gene segment were excluded from the earlier analysis of about 630 of the donors. In an earlier analysis of 587 of the donors, V segments were called functional above 56.7% productive rearrangements and were called segregating when the between-donor standard deviation exceeded 5%. To diagnose cytomegalovirus status from the catalog of TCR beta chain sequences, a statistical classification framework was built. In a later analysis, TCR nucleotide sequences were compared against IMGT/GENE-DB human TR gene sequences so that V and J genes could be assigned. A later analysis assigned CDR3 sequences and most-parsimonious VDJ recombination scenarios with the TCRdist pipeline. In a later analysis, each TCR beta chain was defined by its CDR3 amino acid sequence together with its V-gene family, and reads without a unique V-gene family were excluded. A later analysis removed 500 to 650 highly shared, low-generation-probability nucleotide sequences to deal with suspected cross-contamination and a sequencing artifact. A later analysis calculated a clonal expansion index for each public chain from normalized within-repertoire ranks of inferred template counts. A later analysis computed generation probabilities with a VDJ recombination model fitted to out-of-frame rearrangements, and checked the results against IGoR. A later analysis scored TCR-TCR, TCR-HLA and TCR-CMV co-occurrence with hypergeometric tests, applying a repertoire-size bias correction to TCR pairs. A later analysis estimated false discovery rates by permuting HLA or CMV assignments 20 times. A later analysis grouped co-occurring TCRs with DBSCAN, adding TCRdist sequence similarity when clustering within HLA-allele-positive subsets. Repertoires with fewer than 30,000 or more than 120,000 public chains were left out of co-occurrence clustering, as were five repertoires with anomalous nucleotide sharing. TCRdb retrieved this table from immuneACCESS and kept in-frame rearrangements only. Not all clones are present; in checked studies, unresolved V genes account for under half, and no reason is known for the remainder. The V and J calls and the clone size are those of that table, but D and trimming were determined from the DNA. In all, the sample holds 150,000 to 200,000 clones, and 76% of those were seen once. Over 3% of the sample lies in the top ten.

As to this clone: This clone's antigen is unknown. The input lacks base qualities; no much larger clone sits a single base away.

Recombination linked TRBV27 to TRBJ2-5; a stretch of 8 junction bases matches TRBD1. This receptor was taken from a male donor in good health and CMV-seronegative. Specimen: PBMCs. The sequenced DNA is TGTGCCAGCAGGGGACAGGTTCAAGAGACCCAGTACTTC. The encoded protein is CASRGQVQETQYF.